What follows is one TCR beta chain and its context. In its sample, this clonotype was seen many times. Its target antigen remains unknown. Because the CDR3's place on the DNA is in doubt, the DNA is left out and the CDR3 is given as listed by TCRdb. This record comes from a study of early T cells in non-severe SARS-CoV-2 infection (dated by TCRdb to about 2021). Regarding the study in general: Bulk RNA from unsorted whole blood was used for TCR sequencing, so alpha and beta chains could not be paired.

Set within a cohort of healthcare workers in London, UK, this nested case-control study involved weekly PCR testing of nasopharyngeal swabs along with blood sampling. Between 23 and 31 March 2020, the week of the UK lockdown, healthcare workers were enrolled and then followed up weekly for as long as 16 weeks. Counted from cysteine to phenylalanine, this CDR3 has 14 amino acids. CDR1 SEHNR and CDR2 FQNEAQ are derived from the germline V gene (reference sequence). Study-wide findings and limitations: VDJdb matching was skewed toward anti-spike CD8 responses and likely underestimated virus-specific expansions, missing private and CD4 specificities.

Receptors were amplified or captured by 5' RACE. The run used a NextSeq 500. In the TCR library protocol, unique molecular identifiers were attached to individual cDNA molecules to correct for PCR bias and sequencing error. TCR alpha and beta chains were both sequenced, and the abundances of alpha and beta sequences in each sample were closely correlated with each other. Turning to the authors' computational methods: Decombinator V4 was used to annotate the V gene, J gene and CDR3 of the TCR sequences. Expanded TCRs were defined as changing significantly between any two time points under a Poisson model with p below 0.0001. TCR abundances were normalised to the total number of TCRs sequenced in each sample and reported as counts per million. MAIT TCRs were defined by TRAV1-2 paired with TRAJ12, TRAJ20 or TRAJ33, and iNKT TCRs by TRAV10 paired with TRAJ18. A search of VDJdb, accessed on 1 November 2021, was run for TCRs annotated to CMV, EBV and SARS-CoV-2, with TCRs annotated for multiple antigens excluded. TCRdb ran its own pipeline on the public reads, namely fastp trimming at Q25 and MiXCR clone calling, and kept in-frame beta chains. A single entry per CDR3 protein holds the most common genes and DNA from its merged rows. None of the V and J calls come from the authors' own analysis; TCRdb made them. For this sample there are tens of thousands of distinct CDR3 sequences; around 12% appear just once. Jointly, the top ten make up about 4.5% of the sample.

The source of this sequence is an adult who was a healthcare worker with PCR-confirmed SARS-CoV-2 infection or an uninfected control (not recorded which). The chain couples TRBV7-9 to TRBJ2-7; TRBD1, the table's D call, lacks a check against the DNA. Sequencing input: whole blood. The CDR3 reads as follows: CASSAGVAGGARGF.